Shown below are 5 T cell receptor beta chains from a single sample sequenced in a study of cytomegalovirus exposure and HLA in healthy donors. PCR involved 60 Vbeta and 13 Jbeta primers. The method was immunoSEQ multiplex PCR; TCRdb's version includes in-frame clones alone and lacks a portion of them. The data contain some 150,000 clones, more than 80% of them singletons. Specimen: PBMCs. The receptors come from a young woman in good health and CMV-seropositive.

The chain recombines TRBV10-3 with TRBJ1-1; 10 positions match TRBD1. The CDR3 spans 18 residues. The junction had 11 bases not matched to a gene; V was cut back by 1 base and J by 3 bases. CDR1 is ENHRY, CDR2 SYGVKD, per germline. In DNA, the CDR3 is TGTGCCATCAGTGAGTTCGATTGGGTCGACAGGGGGCACACTGAAGCTTTCTTT. The encoded protein is CAISEFDWVDRGHTEAFF.

The chain employs TRBV9 and TRBJ2-2; TRBD2 matches at 7 bases. The germline V gene has CDR1 SGDLS and CDR2 YYNGEE. The CDR3 has 17 residues. Unmatched junction bases numbered 8, after V lost 0 bases and J lost 3 bases. Written as DNA, the CDR3 is TGTGCCAGCAGCGTAGCTGGGGCTAGCGGATACACCGGGGAGCTGTTTTTT. Its protein is CASSVAGASGYTGELFF.

The chain combines TRBV4-2 with TRBJ2-3, with TRBD2 matching over 7 bases. The V gene end was trimmed by 4 bases and the J gene end by 0 bases; junction bases not matched to a gene: 7. This CDR3 contains 16 residues. Looked up from germline, CDR1 is LGHNA and CDR2 is YNFKEQ. The CDR3 nucleotides are TGTGCCAGCAGCCGAACGGGACTACCTAGCACAGATACGCAGTATTTT. Protein: CASSRTGLPSTDTQYF.

The V and J genes are TRBV2 and TRBJ1-2; 11 bases match TRBD1. CDR1 is SNHLY, CDR2 FYNNEI, per germline. V lost 6 bases, J lost 4 bases, and 7 bases stayed unmatched. This CDR3 region has 15 residues. The CDR3 sequence: CASRLPGTGGYGYTF. As DNA, the CDR3 is TGTGCCAGCAGGTTACCCGGGACAGGGGGCTATGGCTACACCTTC.

This clone occurred a few times. DNA of the CDR3: TGCGCCAGCAGCCAAGGCACCGGAGGGAACACTGAAGCTTTCTTT. Protein: CASSQGTGGNTEAFF. The chain employs TRBV4-3 and TRBJ1-1; D is unclear. The CDR3 is made up of 15 amino acids. From germline, CDR1 is LGHNA and CDR2 YSLEER. Trimming removed 1 base at V and 1 base at J, with 10 bases between.